This TCR beta chain was sequenced during a study of CD8+CD57+ T cells in acquired aplastic anemia. About the study: About 3 ug was the average amount of DNA from sorted CD4+ and CD8+ cells. Whole-study findings and limits: CD8+ Simpson's diversity showed no significant patient-control difference. Patients and controls shared twenty-nine CD8+ CDR3 sequences, which appeared highly expressed in patients and within their immunodominant clones.

Germline V gene lookup returns CDR1 SGHVS and CDR2 FQNEAQ. The ends were cut back, 7 bases at V and 2 bases at J, with 19 bases in the middle. This CDR3 region has 16 residues. Genomic DNA, serving as template, underwent TCR beta VDJ and CDR3 profiling. TCRdb itself ran the reads through MiXCR, one entry per CDR3 protein. The profile covers some 290,000 distinct CDR3 sequences, with 45% to 70% appearing a single time and around 7.6% taken by the ten largest. To note about this clonotype: The antigen is undetermined.

The receptor's source is a human donor with severe aplastic anemia or a healthy control (not recorded which). V and J are TRBV7-8 and TRBJ2-3; D gene ambiguous. The sample taken for sequencing was sorted CD4+, CD8+, or CD8+CD57+ T cells (not recorded which) from PBMCs. The CDR3 loop reads CASNPERLEVTDTQYF. In DNA form, the CDR3 reads TGTGCCAGCAACCCGGAGAGGCTGGAAGTCACAGATACGCAGTATTTT.